This T cell receptor (beta chain) was sequenced for a study of PD-1 blockade in classical Hodgkin lymphoma. TCRdb's table, derived via immunoSEQ multiplex PCR, lists solely in-frame clones and lacks some. The sample carries approximately 160,000 clones, around four fifths recorded once. Brentuximab vedotin exposure varied among the patients, all of whom had relapsed after autologous stem cell transplantation. This CDR3 is built from 14 residues. CDR1 and CDR2 from the germline V gene are SGHTA and FQGNSA. Losses at the gene ends were 4 bases for V and 0 bases for J; bases not matched to a gene: 1. About this clone: Its cognate antigen is unknown.

Study observations and caveats: While CD8+ TCR diversity did not rise significantly by C4D1, CD4+ TCR diversity did. Reports indicated that newly diagnosed patients had lower baseline TCR diversity than healthy donors did. Exclusion was applied to patients who started nivolumab under 1 year after ASCT.

Here the sequenced sample was peripheral blood mononuclear cells (PBMCs), taken before the second cycle of nivolumab. The chain has TRBV7-2 and TRBJ2-7, with 9 nucleotides matching TRBD1. The receptor was isolated from a human donor with classical Hodgkin lymphoma. CDR3 sequence reads: CASSSTGGSYEQYF. Here the CDR3 DNA reads TGTGCCAGCAGCTCGACAGGGGGCTCCTACGAGCAGTACTTC.